The 21 T cell receptor beta chains below all came from one sample that was sequenced in a study of cytomegalovirus exposure and HLA in healthy donors. TCRdb keeps only in-frame clones here, not all; method: immunoSEQ multiplex PCR. The data contain more than 95,000 clones, 80% to 90% of them seen just once; the ten biggest clones take up under 2%. Sequenced sample: PBMCs. The receptors stem from a woman aged 18-29 years in good health and CMV-seronegative.

The genes are TRBV7-6 and TRBJ2-7; 9 nucleotides line up with TRBD1. In germline, CDR1 is SGHVS, CDR2 FNYEAQ. V was clipped by 4 bases and J by 2 bases; unmatched bases: 9. The CDR3 contains 16 residues. The CDR3 reads CASSSSPGQGAYEQYF. The CDR3 nucleotides are TGTGCCAGCAGCTCCTCCCCGGGACAGGGCGCCTACGAGCAGTACTTC.

The chain couples TRBV19 to TRBJ2-7, with 12 bases that match TRBD2. V was clipped by 8 bases and J by 6 bases; unmatched bases: 11. CDR1 LNHDA and CDR2 SQIVND come from the germline V gene (reference sequence). This CDR3 comprises 15 residues. The CDR3 DNA is TGTGCCAGTCGTACTAGCGGGAGGAAGGGGGTCGAGCAGTACTTC. Its translation is CASRTSGRKGVEQYF. The variable domain in full, with the rest retrieved from reference TRBV19 and TRBJ2-7, is DGGITQSPKYLFRKEGQNVTLSCEQNLNHDAMYWYRQDPGQGLRLIYYSQIVNDFQKGDIAEGYSVSREKKESFPLTVTSAQKNPTAFYLCASRTSGRKGVEQYFGPGTRLTVT.

The chain has TRBV14 and TRBJ2-7, with D possibly TRBD1 on 6 matching bases. Germline V gene data show CDR1 as SGHDN and CDR2 as FVKESK. Between the trimmed V and J ends, which lost 1 base and 6 bases, there was a span of 22 bases. CDR3 length: 17 residues. In DNA form, the CDR3 reads TGTGCCAGCAGCCAAGCGCGGGTCCGAGCAGGGGCAAGCGAGCAGTACTTC. Encoded protein: CASSQARVRAGASEQYF.

This rearrangement joins TRBV5-1 to TRBJ1-1; 8 bases map to TRBD1. CDR3 size: 14 residues. Per the germline V gene, CDR1 is SGHRS and CDR2 is YFSETQ. The junction had 7 bases not matched to a gene; V was cut back by 5 bases and J by 4 bases. CDR3 in amino acids: CASRRRQGTTEAFF. DNA for the CDR3: TGCGCCAGCAGGAGAAGACAGGGGACCACTGAAGCTTTCTTT.

Note on this clone: Other DNA sequences in this sample translate to the same CDR3. CDR3 coding DNA: TGTGCCAGCAGGACAGGTAACACTGAAGCTTTCTTT. Translating gives CASRTGNTEAFF. The chain recombines TRBV27 with TRBJ1-1; tentatively, D is TRBD1 (6 bases). This CDR3 spans 12 amino acids. Trimming shortened V by 6 bases and J by 2 bases, and 7 bases separated the two germline ends. In germline, CDR1 is MNHEY, CDR2 SMNVEV (reference sequence).

V is TRBV28 and J is TRBJ2-5, with D perhaps matching TRBD1 (6 bases). V shed 6 bases and J shed 5 bases, with 13 bases lying between them. Germline V lookup: CDR1 MDHEN, CDR2 SYDVKM. The CDR3 contains 13 residues. The CDR3: CASSLTGWETQYF. The CDR3 DNA reads TGTGCCAGCAGCCTGACAGGCTGGGAGACCCAGTACTTC.

This clone has just a few counts. The rearrangement links TRBV7-2 to TRBJ2-1; D possibly corresponds to TRBD1 (5 bases). Germline V gene data show CDR1 as SGHTA and CDR2 as FQGNSA. This CDR3 comprises 14 residues. V lost 1 base and J lost 10, with 14 bases in between. This CDR3 reads CASSLVKGASEQFF. The CDR3 DNA follows: TGTGCCAGCAGCTTAGTTAAAGGGGCTTCCGAGCAGTTCTTC.

The V gene is TRBV5-4, the J gene TRBJ2-5, with 8 bases that match TRBD1. V was pared by 5 bases and J by 3 bases, with 6 bases of the junction left unmatched. CDR1 is SGHNT and CDR2 is YYREEE in the germline V gene (reference sequence). The CDR3 extends over 14 amino acids. The chain's CDR3 is CASSPGGAKETQYF. DNA for the CDR3: TGTGCCAGCAGTCCAGGGGGCGCGAAAGAGACCCAGTACTTC.

This chain connects TRBV28 to TRBJ1-4; 9 nucleotides align to TRBD1. Germline V gene lookup returns CDR1 MDHEN and CDR2 SYDVKM. V lost 5 bases and J lost 8; bases outside the gene matches: 12. CDR3 size: 16 residues. CDR3 coding DNA: TGTGCCAGCAGTACCTCCGGACAGGGGCAAAAAGAAAAACTGTTTTTT. Translation gives CASSTSGQGQKEKLFF.

The rearrangement joins TRBV6-6 to TRBJ1-4, with TRBD1 matching 9 bases. CDR3 length: 15 amino acids. Germline V CDR1 and CDR2: MNHNY, SVGAGI (reference sequence). V lost 3 bases, J lost 7 bases, and 6 bases stayed unmatched. The CDR3 loop is CASSYGQGRGEKLFF. The DNA for the CDR3 is TGTGCCAGCAGTTATGGACAGGGGAGGGGTGAAAAACTGTTTTTT.

This sequence joins TRBV14 and TRBJ2-7; possibly TRBD1 for D (5 bases). CDR1 is SGHDN and CDR2 is FVKESK in the germline V gene. This CDR3 has 18 residues. V shed 4 bases and J shed 5 bases, with 27 bases lying between them. The chain's CDR3 is CASSRRPNVGGRVNEQYF. The CDR3 DNA follows: TGTGCCAGCAGCCGTCGACCCAACGTAGGCGGCAGGGTTAACGAGCAGTACTTC.

J is TRBJ2-5 and V is TRBV30; D remains unclear. The length of the CDR3 is 14 residues. V lost 1 base and J 9 bases, leaving 18 bases between the germline ends. Germline V lookup: CDR1 GTSNPN, CDR2 SVGIG (reference sequence). The CDR3 nucleotides read TGTGCCTGGAGTGCGAAACCCGGGTTTTTGGCCCAGTACTTC. Its translation: CAWSAKPGFLAQYF.

V gene TRBV5-4 combines with J gene TRBJ2-2; D remains ambiguous. Germline CDR1 and CDR2: SGHNT and YYREEE (reference sequence). V lost 6 bases to trimming and J lost 4 bases, with 7 bases between them. The CDR3 is 12 amino acids. Here the CDR3 reads CASTPGTGELFF. Here the CDR3 DNA reads TGTGCCAGCACCCCGGGCACCGGGGAGCTGTTTTTT.

The V and J genes are TRBV6-1 and TRBJ2-1; 9 nucleotides align to TRBD2. Trimming took 3 bases from V and 7 from J; bases not matched to a gene: 10. Germline loops: CDR1 MNHNS, CDR2 SASEGT. The CDR3 covers 16 residues. This chain's CDR3 is CASSDYPAGGQNEQFF. The DNA for the CDR3 is TGTGCCAGCAGTGATTACCCTGCGGGAGGGCAAAATGAGCAGTTCTTC.

The rearrangement links TRBV10-3 to TRBJ2-7; TRBD2 matches 9 bases. The germline V gene encodes CDR1 ENHRY and CDR2 SYGVKD. This CDR3 has 13 residues. The junction had 5 bases not matched to a gene; V was cut back by 10 bases and J by 1 base. CDR3: CATLAGASYEQYF. The CDR3 DNA reads as TGTGCCACCTTAGCGGGGGCGTCCTACGAGCAGTACTTC.

This rearrangement joins TRBV2 to TRBJ1-1; D unresolved. This CDR3 contains 11 residues. CDR1 and CDR2 from the germline V gene are SNHLY and FYNNEI. Deletions cut 8 bases from V and 10 bases from J, with 14 bases between. CDR3 coding DNA: TGTGCCAGCTCCCCACCTCGGGGAGCTTTCTTT. As protein: CASSPPRGAFF.

The chain links TRBV7-2 to TRBJ1-1; D unresolved. Germline CDR1 is SGHTA and CDR2 is FQGNSA. Trimming took off 1 base at V and 4 bases at J, with 7 bases between the two ends. CDR3 length: 13 amino acids. The DNA for the CDR3 is TGTGCCAGCAGCTTAGATACTGTCACTGAAGCTTTCTTT. It encodes CASSLDTVTEAFF.

The chain joins TRBV5-6 to TRBJ1-4, with TRBD1 matching 9 bases. This CDR3 has 17 amino acids. The J segment lost 2 bases and the V segment lost 0 bases, leaving 5 bases of the junction unmatched. Germline V gene lookup returns CDR1 SGHDT and CDR2 YYEEEE. In DNA, the CDR3 is TGTGCCAGCAGCTTGGGGGGACAGGGCTGGACTAATGAAAAACTGTTTTTT. The encoded protein is CASSLGGQGWTNEKLFF.

The chain recombines TRBV6-1 with TRBJ2-5, with TRBD2 matching over 7 bases. The CDR3 totals 15 residues. Germline CDR1 is MNHNS and CDR2 is SASEGT. The ends lost 8 bases at V and 3 bases at J; junction bases unmatched: 12. The CDR3 sequence: CASGGRGVREETQYF. The CDR3 region has the DNA TGTGCCAGCGGGGGGAGGGGCGTTAGGGAAGAGACCCAGTACTTC.

This chain links TRBV28 with TRBJ1-4; 8 nucleotides agree with TRBD1. The CDR3 length is 14 residues. Germline V lookup: CDR1 MDHEN, CDR2 SYDVKM. V lost 6 bases to trimming and J lost 2 bases; unmatched junction nucleotides: 2. The CDR3 region has the DNA TGTGCCAGCAGGGCAGGGGGCACTAATGAAAAACTGTTTTTT. Its translation: CASRAGGTNEKLFF.

The rearrangement links TRBV11-2 to TRBJ2-3; no firm D call. Trimming shortened V by 1 base and J by 3 bases, and 11 bases separated the two germline ends. CDR3 size: 15 residues. The germline V gene has CDR1 SGHAT and CDR2 FQNNGV. The CDR3 coding sequence is TGTGCCAGCAGCTTAGCTCCGCAGTGGACAGATACGCAGTATTTT. Protein product: CASSLAPQWTDTQYF.